The rows below give T cell receptor beta chains drawn from one sample of a study of blood T cell repertoires in COVID-19. Assay used: immunoSEQ multiplex PCR; TCRdb lists only in-frame clones, some missing. The sample carries about 520,000 clones, over 75% recorded once. The sequenced sample was peripheral blood. The receptors derive from a human donor in a cohort sampled during active COVID-19. The CDR3 runs from the conserved cysteine through the conserved F or W. The order of the fields is clone size, V gene, CDR3 protein. Expanded clones are given a class, and other clones once, few, many or no size at all.

NA	TRBV3-1/TRBV3-2	CASSPGLAGSQETQYF
NA	TRBV9	CASSTKPLEKLFF
NA	TRBV6-2/TRBV6-3	CASSYSYPAYEQYF
NA	TRBV27	CASSRGTGWETQYF
few	TRBV4-2	CASSQEGGARGRTPGAFF
NA	TRBV11-3	CASSSSFTSSGANVLTF
few	TRBV18	CASSNQGTGYGEAFF
NA	TRBV11-2	CASSVNRGEQYF
NA	TRBV28	CASSLPRAYRNTIYF
NA	TRBV7-2	CASSFDGLADSYNEQFF
NA	TRBV20-1	CSASWAGGPAGELFF
NA	TRBV5-1	CASNQGAADTEAFF
NA	TRBV29-1	CSVEKGGRTDTQYF
NA	TRBV19	CASSNLDSRYGYTF
NA	TRBV3-1/TRBV3-2	CASSQGTDNSPLHF
NA	TRBV12-3/TRBV12-4	CASSLDSNSPLHF
NA	TRBV29-1	CSVDPQDIGTSGYNEQFF
NA	TRBV5-8	CASSLQGVLNTEAFF
NA	TRBV11-2	CASSQIGTGKAYGYTF
NA	TRBV18	CASSPSGGRTTNEKLFF
NA	TRBV28	CASTPAVAGFNQPQHF
NA	TRBV3-1/TRBV3-2	CASSPQPSYEQYF
few	TRBV21-1	CASSKAWFGWTSGFPQYF
once	TRBV7-6	CATRKTSGGSSYNEQFF
NA	TRBV27	CASSSRGRVGNQPQHF
NA	TRBV29-1	CSGRDRDYNEQFF
NA	TRBV5-1	CASSGGPGGNSPLHF
NA	TRBV11-2	CASSLLSLAGGSTDTQYF
NA	TRBV19	CASSIHPRQGSYGYTF
NA	TRBV1	CTSIRRLAVKETQYF
NA	TRBV5-1	CASSLSGENSGNTIYF
NA	TRBV19	CASSIARGNQPQHF
NA	TRBV2	CASSAVRQGKVANEKLFF
NA	TRBV5-6	CASSQTGVALSAQYF
NA	TRBV18	CASSPSGREQYF
NA	TRBV7-9	CASSLSGVYGYTF
NA	TRBV19	CASSPQRGHTDTQYF
once	TRBV5-6	CASSLRGPSGGQPQHF
NA	TRBV6-2/TRBV6-3	CASSYVAGHDTQYF
once	TRBV9	CASSAAGSYNEQFF
NA	TRBV6-5	CASRAPAYNEQFF
NA	TRBV6-6	CASRETDGTDTQYF
NA	TRBV28	CASRGTSGRAKYNEQFF
NA	TRBV3-1/TRBV3-2	CASSLRNEQYF
NA	TRBV10-1	CASSESMGRDTEAFF
once	TRBV29-1	CSVRTSWKNTEAFF
NA	TRBV9	CASSLRDRGYADTQYF
NA	TRBV20-1	CSASREAWETQYF
NA	TRBV6-5	CASSSQRLGNSYEQYF
NA	TRBV19	CASSVDSSGNTIYF
NA	TRBV3-1/TRBV3-2	CASSQDPFQRLRGQPQHF
NA	TRBV14	CASSSGTSFWGTQYF
NA	TRBV2	CASRAGADPYGYTF
NA	TRBV19	CASSLRQGEVNTEAFF
NA	TRBV19	CASRPRTLNTEAFF